This TCR beta chain was observed in a study of CD4 T cell repertoires in COVID-19. As for the study in general: Other coronavirus spike proteins restimulated relabeled CFSE-low cells expanded with IL-2 for about eleven days.

This table comes from immunoSEQ multiplex PCR, and its TCRdb copy is limited to in-frame clones, with some not included. The sample shows 23,000 or so clones, around 86% of them seen only once. The CDR3 loop spans 15 amino acids. Trimming took off 2 bases at V and 0 bases at J, with 9 bases between the two ends. Germline V CDR1 and CDR2: SGHTA, FQGTGA. About this clone itself: The antigen is undetermined.

Whole-study results and caveats: Several top expanded SARS-CoV-2-reactive clonotypes were shared by two or three memory subsets. SARS-CoV and/or HKU1 spike cultures shared between roughly 7 and 28% of SARS-CoV-2 clonotypes.

Sequencing was done directly on freshly isolated, uncultured memory T cells. This sample comprised central memory CD4+ T cells from blood, obtained before the COVID-19 pandemic. This chain uses TRBV7-3 with TRBJ2-3, with D uncertain. The origin of this receptor is a human donor who had COVID-19. This CDR3 is CASSLQASSTDTQYF. CDR3 coding DNA: TGTGCCAGCAGCTTACAAGCTTCTAGCACAGATACGCAGTATTTT. Full variable domain (missing parts from reference TRBV7-3 and TRBJ2-3): GAGVSQTPSNKVTEKGKYVELRCDPISGHTALYWYRQSLGQGPEFLIYFQGTGAADDSGLPNDRFFAVRPEGSVSTLKIQRTERGDSAVYLCASSLQASSTDTQYFGPGTRLTVL.